The 21 T cell receptor beta chains listed next were all sequenced from one sample in a study of T cell changes during pregnancy in multiple sclerosis. Here immunoSEQ multiplex PCR was the method, and the copy in TCRdb shows in-frame clones only, minus some. The data show about 40,000 clones, about 94% seen once. The sequences come from peripheral blood, collected in the third trimester of pregnancy. The receptors derive from a female donor with multiple sclerosis, enrolled in a pregnancy study.

The V call is TRBV7-2, the J call TRBJ2-1, with TRBD2 matching over 8 bases. After removal of 2 bases from V and 5 bases from J, the junction contained 5 bases not matched to a gene. CDR1 and CDR2 (germline): SGHTA, FQGNSA. The length of the CDR3 is 15 residues. In nucleotides, the CDR3 is TGTGCCAGCAGCTTATCTGCGGGAGGACACAATGAGCAGTTCTTC. It is translated as CASSLSAGGHNEQFF.

The J gene is TRBJ2-7, the V gene TRBV6-4; D might be TRBD2 (5 bases). Germline V gene sequence: CDR1 MRHNA, CDR2 SNTAGT. Trimming removed 5 bases from V and 4 bases from J, with 27 bases in between. This CDR3 has 18 residues. CDR3 bases: TGTGCCAGCAGTCCCACTAGGGCGGCGTTACCAACTACATACGAGCAGTACTTC. The encoded protein is CASSPTRAALPTTYEQYF.

In this sample, this clone turned up a few times. The chain couples TRBV27 to TRBJ1-1; tentative D call: TRBD1 (5 bases). Germline assignment: CDR1 MNHEY and CDR2 SMNVEV (reference sequence). CDR3 length: 14 residues. V lost 3 bases and J lost 4, with 12 bases in between. CDR3 sequence: CASSFGAPGTEAFF. DNA for the CDR3: TGTGCCAGCAGTTTTGGGGCTCCGGGCACTGAAGCTTTCTTT.

The CDR3 region is CASSRQGLVDTQYF. CDR3 DNA sequence: TGCGCCAGCAGCAGGCAGGGTTTGGTTGATACGCAGTATTTT. The chain combines TRBV5-1 with TRBJ2-3; a possible D gene is TRBD1 (5 bases). The CDR3 runs 14 residues. With 4 bases removed from V and 6 bases from J, the gap between germline ends came to 15 bases. Per the germline V gene, CDR1 is SGHRS and CDR2 is YFSETQ.

The chain couples TRBV28 to TRBJ1-3; tentatively, D is TRBD1 (5 bases). The CDR3 is made up of 14 amino acids. Trimming took off 7 bases at V and 4 bases at J, with 14 bases between the two ends. Per germline, CDR1 MDHEN and CDR2 SYDVKM. The CDR3 protein is CASTISGFGNTIYF. The CDR3 DNA sequence: TGTGCCAGCACTATATCAGGGTTCGGAAACACCATATATTTT.

V gene TRBV28 combines with J gene TRBJ1-2; D might be TRBD1 (6 bases). From germline, CDR1 is MDHEN and CDR2 SYDVKM. The ends were cut back, 5 bases at V and 3 bases at J, with 10 bases in the middle. The CDR3 is made up of 13 amino acids. The DNA of the CDR3 is TGTGCCAGCAGTACAGGGACCGACTATGGCTACACCTTC. It translates to CASSTGTDYGYTF.

The rearrangement uses TRBV30 and TRBJ2-5; tentative D call: TRBD1 (5 bases). CDR1 and CDR2 from the germline V gene are GTSNPN and SVGIG (reference sequence). V lost 3 bases and J 5 bases, leaving 16 bases between the germline ends. CDR3 length: 14 amino acids. The CDR3 region has the DNA TGTGCCTGGAGCTTTTCCCAGGGTACGGAGACCCAGTACTTC. This encodes CAWSFSQGTETQYF.

The chain employs TRBV14 and TRBJ2-1; D possibly corresponds to TRBD2 (7 bases). Between the trimmed V and J ends, which lost 1 base and 4 bases, there was a span of 20 bases. Germline V lookup: CDR1 SGHDN, CDR2 FVKESK. CDR3 length equals 18 residues. CDR3 residues: CASSQASRFGGPYNEQFF. The CDR3 DNA reads TGTGCCAGCAGCCAAGCATCTCGCTTCGGGGGGCCTTACAATGAGCAGTTCTTC.

The CDR3 spells CASMLEQYF. Written as DNA, the CDR3 is TGTGCCAGCATGTTAGAGCAGTACTTC. The gene calls are TRBV7-7 and TRBJ2-7, with no clear D. The CDR3 sequence is 9 residues long. The V end was cut by 7 bases, the J end by 7 bases, with 5 bases between. From germline, CDR1 is SSHAT and CDR2 FNYEAQ (reference sequence).

The chain uses TRBV5-5 and TRBJ2-7, with 9 nucleotides matching TRBD2. Germline V CDR1 and CDR2: SGHKS, YYEKEE (reference sequence). The CDR3 runs 15 residues. With V trimmed by 4 bases and J by 3 bases, 8 bases remained unmatched. The DNA for the CDR3 is TGTGCCAGCAGCATTGCGGCGGGAGGGGGCTACGAGCAGTACTTC. Protein sequence: CASSIAAGGGYEQYF.

V is TRBV19 and J is TRBJ2-7, with 8 bases fitting TRBD2. V was pared by 3 bases and J by 7 bases, with 11 bases of the junction left unmatched. The germline V gene has CDR1 LNHDA and CDR2 SQIVND (reference sequence). The CDR3 covers 15 residues. CDR3 bases: TGTGCCAGTAGTATGTCCAGCGGGAGCTCCCGGGAGCAGTACTTC. Translating it yields CASSMSSGSSREQYF.

DNA of the CDR3: TGTGCCAGCAGTCTCGCGGTACAGGGACGCACTGAAGCTTTCTTT. Its protein is CASSLAVQGRTEAFF. V and J are TRBV27 and TRBJ1-1; tentatively, D is TRBD1 (6 bases). Germline-derived CDR1 and CDR2 are MNHEY and SMNVEV (reference sequence). CDR3 length equals 15 residues. Trimming left V 5 bases short and J 4 bases short, with 17 bases between.

The J gene is TRBJ1-2, the V gene TRBV5-1, with 7 bases that match TRBD1. V lost 1 base and J lost 6; bases outside the gene matches: 3. Per the germline V gene, CDR1 is SGHRS and CDR2 is YFSETQ. This CDR3 is built from 13 residues. The chain's CDR3 is CASSLTGVNGYTF. The CDR3 DNA sequence: TGCGCCAGCAGCTTGACAGGGGTGAATGGCTACACCTTC.

J is TRBJ2-7 and V is TRBV18, with D possibly TRBD2 on 6 matching bases. Germline CDR1 is KGHSH and CDR2 is LQKENI. Trimming left V 1 base short and J 2 bases short, with 15 bases between. The CDR3 has 16 residues. The CDR3 loop is CASSPLGWGETYEQYF. In nucleotides, the CDR3 is TGTGCCAGCTCACCACTCGGTTGGGGGGAAACCTACGAGCAGTACTTC.

The chain recombines TRBV18 with TRBJ2-2; no firm D call. The CDR3 runs 13 residues. The germline gives CDR1 KGHSH, CDR2 LQKENI. V was clipped by 0 bases and J by 5 bases, with 4 bases between them. CDR3 sequence (DNA): TGTGCCAGCTCACCACCGAGAACCGGGGAGCTGTTTTTT. It codes for CASSPPRTGELFF.

V gene TRBV7-2 combines with J gene TRBJ2-3; 11 bases align to TRBD2. The ends lost 4 bases at V and 2 bases at J; junction bases unmatched: 11. Germline CDR1 is SGHTA and CDR2 is FQGNSA. This CDR3 contains 18 residues. The CDR3 DNA reads as TGTGCCAGCAGCTGGGGACTAGCGGCGCATCCCTCCACAGATACGCAGTATTTT. It codes for CASSWGLAAHPSTDTQYF.

This chain uses TRBV15 with TRBJ2-5, with TRBD1 identical over 7 bases. Trimming at V came to 1 base and at J to 2 bases, leaving 4 bases not matched to a gene. The CDR3 covers 15 residues. CDR1 and CDR2 (germline): LNHNV, YYDKDF (reference sequence). The CDR3 nucleotides read TGTGCCACCAGCAGAGGCCGGGACAGACAAGAGACCCAGTACTTC. This sequence encodes CATSRGRDRQETQYF.

The chain uses TRBV27 and TRBJ1-2, with 7 bases identical to TRBD1. CDR3 length: 17 amino acids. Trimming removed 5 bases from V and 4 bases from J; junction bases left unmatched: 16. Germline V gene sequence: CDR1 MNHEY, CDR2 SMNVEV (reference sequence). CDR3 nucleotide sequence: TGTGCCAGCAGTATACGACAGGGAGGATCGTTCTTCTATGGCTACACCTTC. Its protein product is CASSIRQGGSFFYGYTF.

This chain links TRBV19 with TRBJ2-7; TRBD2 matches at 7 bases. After removal of 4 bases from V and 8 bases from J, the junction contained 8 bases not matched to a gene. CDR1 and CDR2 from the germline V gene are LNHDA and SQIVND (reference sequence). The CDR3 spans 13 residues. The CDR3 is CASSNVAGEKQYF. The CDR3 nucleotides read TGTGCCAGTAGTAACGTGGCGGGGGAAAAGCAGTACTTC.

This chain uses TRBV18 with TRBJ2-7, with TRBD2 as a possible D gene (5 bases). The germline CDR1 and CDR2 sequences are KGHSH and LQKENI. The length of the CDR3 is 12 residues. Trimming pared 6 bases from V and 5 bases from J, leaving 11 bases between. CDR3 sequence: CASSLLLDEQYF. For the CDR3, the DNA is TGTGCCAGCTCTCTCTTACTAGACGAGCAGTACTTC.

The rearrangement uses TRBV7-8 and TRBJ1-2; perhaps TRBD1 as D (6 bases). The germline V gene encodes CDR1 SGHVS and CDR2 FQNEAQ. This CDR3 is 15 amino acids long. Trimming removed 5 bases from V and 8 bases from J, with 21 bases in between. CDR3 sequence: CASSTSGGALYGYTF. CDR3 DNA: TGTGCCAGCAGCACCTCGGGGGGCGCGCTTTACGGCTACACCTTC.